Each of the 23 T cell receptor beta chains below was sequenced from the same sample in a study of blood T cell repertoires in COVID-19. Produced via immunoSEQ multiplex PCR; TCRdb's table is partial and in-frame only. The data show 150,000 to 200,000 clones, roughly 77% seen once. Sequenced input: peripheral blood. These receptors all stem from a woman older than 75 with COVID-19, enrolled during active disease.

The CDR3, as DNA: TGCGCCAGCAGCTCCTCGACTCCCCGGGGCGAGCAGTACTTC. Protein: CASSSSTPRGEQYF. The V and J genes are TRBV5-1 and TRBJ2-7; D may be TRBD2 (5 bases). V shed 3 bases and J shed 6 bases, with 16 bases lying between them. There are 14 residues in the CDR3. Germline V CDR1 and CDR2: SGHRS, YFSETQ.

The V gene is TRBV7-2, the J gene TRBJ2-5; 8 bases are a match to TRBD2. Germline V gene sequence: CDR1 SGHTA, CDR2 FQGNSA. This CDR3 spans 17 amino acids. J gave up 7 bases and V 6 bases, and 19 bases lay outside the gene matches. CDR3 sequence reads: CASRDRAGARDRGTQYF. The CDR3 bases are TGTGCCAGCAGGGACCGAGCGGGGGCAAGGGATCGGGGGACCCAGTACTTC.

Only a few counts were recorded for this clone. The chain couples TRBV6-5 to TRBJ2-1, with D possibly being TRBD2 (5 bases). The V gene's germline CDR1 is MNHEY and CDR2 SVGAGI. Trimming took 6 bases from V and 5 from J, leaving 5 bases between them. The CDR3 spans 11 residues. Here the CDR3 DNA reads TGTGCCAGCAGGGGAGACAATGAGCAGTTCTTC. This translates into CASRGDNEQFF.

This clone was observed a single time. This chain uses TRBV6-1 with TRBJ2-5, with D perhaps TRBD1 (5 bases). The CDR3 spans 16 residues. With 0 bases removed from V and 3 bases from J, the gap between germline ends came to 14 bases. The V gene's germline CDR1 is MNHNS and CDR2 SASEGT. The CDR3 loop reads CASSEAQGWQEETQYF. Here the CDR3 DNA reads TGTGCCAGCAGTGAAGCTCAGGGATGGCAAGAAGAGACCCAGTACTTC.

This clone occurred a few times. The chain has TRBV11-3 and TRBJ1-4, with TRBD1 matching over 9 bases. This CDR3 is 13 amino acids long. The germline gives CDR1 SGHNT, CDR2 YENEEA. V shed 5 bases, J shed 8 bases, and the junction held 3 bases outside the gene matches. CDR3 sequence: CASSPDRGEKLFF. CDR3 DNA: TGTGCCAGCAGCCCCGACAGGGGGGAAAAACTGTTTTTT.

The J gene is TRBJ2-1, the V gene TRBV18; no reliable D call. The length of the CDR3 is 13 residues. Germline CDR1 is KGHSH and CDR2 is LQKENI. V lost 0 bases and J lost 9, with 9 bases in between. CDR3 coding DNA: TGTGCCAGCTCACCACCTAGCTACGGTGAGCAGTTCTTC. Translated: CASSPPSYGEQFF.

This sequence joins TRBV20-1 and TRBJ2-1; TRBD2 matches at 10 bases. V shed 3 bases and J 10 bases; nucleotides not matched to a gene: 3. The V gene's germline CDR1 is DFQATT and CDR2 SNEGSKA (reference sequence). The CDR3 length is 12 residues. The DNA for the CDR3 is TGCAGTGCTAGTAAGGGACTAGCGGAGCAGTTCTTC. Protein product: CSASKGLAEQFF.

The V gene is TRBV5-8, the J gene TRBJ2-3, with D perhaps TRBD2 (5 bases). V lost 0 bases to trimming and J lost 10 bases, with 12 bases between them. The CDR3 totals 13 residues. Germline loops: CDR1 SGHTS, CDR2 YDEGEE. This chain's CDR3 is CASSLASWGAQYF. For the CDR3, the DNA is TGTGCCAGCAGCTTGGCTAGCTGGGGAGCGCAGTATTTT.

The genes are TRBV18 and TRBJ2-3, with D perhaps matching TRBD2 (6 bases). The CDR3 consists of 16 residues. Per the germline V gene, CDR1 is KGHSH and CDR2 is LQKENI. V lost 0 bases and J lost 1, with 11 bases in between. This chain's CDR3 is CASSPPAWGGTDTQYF. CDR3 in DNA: TGTGCCAGCTCACCACCGGCCTGGGGGGGCACAGATACGCAGTATTTT.

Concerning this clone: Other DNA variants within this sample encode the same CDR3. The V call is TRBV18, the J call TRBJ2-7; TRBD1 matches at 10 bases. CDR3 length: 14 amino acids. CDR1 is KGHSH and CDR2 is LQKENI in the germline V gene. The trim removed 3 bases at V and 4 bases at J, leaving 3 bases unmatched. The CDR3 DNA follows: TGTGCCAGCTCACCGACAGGGGGCAGGTACGAGCAGTACTTC. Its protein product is CASSPTGGRYEQYF. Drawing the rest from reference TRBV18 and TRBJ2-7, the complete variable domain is NAGVMQNPRHLVRRRGQEARLRCSPMKGHSHVYWYRQLPEEGLKFMVYLQKENIIDESGMPKERFSAEFPKEGPSILRIQQVVRGDSAAYFCASSPTGGRYEQYFGPGTRLTVT.

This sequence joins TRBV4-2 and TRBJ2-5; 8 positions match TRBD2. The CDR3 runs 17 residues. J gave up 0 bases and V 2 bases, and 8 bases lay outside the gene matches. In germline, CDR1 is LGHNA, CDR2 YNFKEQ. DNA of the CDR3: TGTGCCAGCAGCCAAAAGACCTCTAGCGGGTACCAAGAGACCCAGTACTTC. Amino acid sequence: CASSQKTSSGYQETQYF.

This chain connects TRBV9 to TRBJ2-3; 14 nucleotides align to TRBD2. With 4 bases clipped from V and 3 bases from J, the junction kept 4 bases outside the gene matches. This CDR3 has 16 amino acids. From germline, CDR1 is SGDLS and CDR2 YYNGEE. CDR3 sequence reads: CASSTRLAGGTDTQYF. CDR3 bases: TGTGCCAGCAGCACACGACTAGCGGGGGGGACAGATACGCAGTATTTT.

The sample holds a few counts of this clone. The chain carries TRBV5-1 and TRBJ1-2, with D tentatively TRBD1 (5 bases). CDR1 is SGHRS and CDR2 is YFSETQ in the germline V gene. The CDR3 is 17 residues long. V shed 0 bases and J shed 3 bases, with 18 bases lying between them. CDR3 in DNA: TGCGCCAGCAGCTTGGGGGCCTGGGCTGTCAGGGACTATGGCTACACCTTC. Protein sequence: CASSLGAWAVRDYGYTF.

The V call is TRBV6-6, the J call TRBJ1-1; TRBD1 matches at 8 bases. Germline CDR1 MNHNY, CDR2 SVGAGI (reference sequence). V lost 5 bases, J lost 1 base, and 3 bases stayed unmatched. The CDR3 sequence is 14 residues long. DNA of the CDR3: TGTGCCAGCAGTCGCGGGACAGGGAACACTGAAGCTTTCTTT. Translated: CASSRGTGNTEAFF.

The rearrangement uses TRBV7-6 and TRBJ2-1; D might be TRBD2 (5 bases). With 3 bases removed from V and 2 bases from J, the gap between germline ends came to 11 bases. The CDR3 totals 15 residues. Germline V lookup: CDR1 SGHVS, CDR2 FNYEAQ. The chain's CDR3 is CASSFQSGAYNEQFF. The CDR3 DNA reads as TGTGCCAGCAGCTTTCAGAGCGGAGCCTACAATGAGCAGTTCTTC.

The CDR3 DNA is TGTGCCAGCTACACTGGGGCCAACGTCCTGACTTTC. This sequence encodes CASYTGANVLTF. This chain connects TRBV28 to TRBJ2-6; D gene ambiguous. The germline gives CDR1 MDHEN, CDR2 SYDVKM. The V end was cut by 8 bases, the J end by 2 bases, with 4 bases between. This CDR3 region has 12 residues.

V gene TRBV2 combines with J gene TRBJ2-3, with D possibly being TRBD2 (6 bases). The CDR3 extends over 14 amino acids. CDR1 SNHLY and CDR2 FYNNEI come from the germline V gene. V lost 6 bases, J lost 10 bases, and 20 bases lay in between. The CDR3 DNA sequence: TGTGCCAGCAGCCCGGGACTCCCTAGGGGATCGCAGTATTTT. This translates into CASSPGLPRGSQYF.

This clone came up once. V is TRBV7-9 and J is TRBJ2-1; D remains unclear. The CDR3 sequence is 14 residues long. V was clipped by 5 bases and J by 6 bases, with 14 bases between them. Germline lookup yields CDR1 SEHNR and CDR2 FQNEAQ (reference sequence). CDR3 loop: CASSPSRIFNEQFF. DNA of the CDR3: TGTGCCAGCAGCCCCTCGCGAATCTTCAATGAGCAGTTCTTC.

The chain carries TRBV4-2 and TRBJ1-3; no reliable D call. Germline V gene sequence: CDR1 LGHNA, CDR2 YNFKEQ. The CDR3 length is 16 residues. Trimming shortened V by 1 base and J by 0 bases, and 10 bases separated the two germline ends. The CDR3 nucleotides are TGTGCCAGCAGCCAAGGCCGCGGACTCTCTGGAAACACCATATATTTT. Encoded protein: CASSQGRGLSGNTIYF.

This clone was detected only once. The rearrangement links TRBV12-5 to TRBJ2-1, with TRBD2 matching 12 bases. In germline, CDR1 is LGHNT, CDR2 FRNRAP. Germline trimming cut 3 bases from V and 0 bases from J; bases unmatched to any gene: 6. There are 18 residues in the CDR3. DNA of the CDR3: TGTGCTAGTGGTTTCATTCTAGCGGGGGGGAGCTCCTACAATGAGCAGTTCTTC. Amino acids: CASGFILAGGSSYNEQFF.

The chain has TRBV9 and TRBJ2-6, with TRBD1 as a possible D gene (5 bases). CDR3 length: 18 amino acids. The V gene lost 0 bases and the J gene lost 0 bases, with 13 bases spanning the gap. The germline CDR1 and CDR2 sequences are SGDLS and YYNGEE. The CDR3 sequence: CASSVERGHYSGANVLTF. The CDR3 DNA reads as TGTGCCAGCAGCGTAGAAAGGGGTCATTACTCTGGGGCCAACGTCCTGACTTTC.

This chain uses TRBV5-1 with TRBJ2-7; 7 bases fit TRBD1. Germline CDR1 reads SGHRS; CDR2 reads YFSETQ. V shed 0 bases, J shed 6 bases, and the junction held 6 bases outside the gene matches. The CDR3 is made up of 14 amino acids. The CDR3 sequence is CASSLAGDSSEQYF. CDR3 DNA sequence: TGCGCCAGCAGCTTGGCCGGGGACAGTTCCGAGCAGTACTTC.

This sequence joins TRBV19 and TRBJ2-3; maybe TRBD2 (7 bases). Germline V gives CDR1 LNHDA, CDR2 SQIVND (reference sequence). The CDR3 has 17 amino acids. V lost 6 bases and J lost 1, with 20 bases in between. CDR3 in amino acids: CASSGGGASDRTDTQYF. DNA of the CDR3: TGTGCCAGTAGCGGCGGGGGCGCGAGCGACCGCACAGATACGCAGTATTTT.